Below, 23 T cell receptor beta chains from the same sample are listed, as sequenced in a study of response to subunit inactivated influenza vaccine. From the RT-PCR reads, TCRdb called clonotypes with MiXCR, one entry per CDR3 protein. The table includes hundreds of thousands of distinct CDR3 sequences, roughly 15% detected once. The sample in question was PBMCs from blood, obtained 14 to 15 days before vaccination. The receptors were sampled from a man aged 50-59 years who received an inactivated influenza vaccine.

This chain links TRBV28 with TRBJ1-4; 8 nucleotides align to TRBD1. The CDR3 extends over 14 amino acids. After removal of 4 bases from V and 8 bases from J, the junction contained 6 bases not matched to a gene. The germline V gene encodes CDR1 MDHEN and CDR2 SYDVKM. The CDR3 region is CASSSAGGWEKLFF. CDR3 bases: TGTGCCAGCAGTTCTGCAGGGGGCTGGGAAAAACTGTTTTTT.

This chain connects TRBV10-3 to TRBJ2-7; 8 bases fit TRBD1. The germline V gene has CDR1 ENHRY and CDR2 SYGVKD. This CDR3 contains 15 residues. Losses at the gene ends were 0 bases for V and 5 bases for J; bases not matched to a gene: 6. CDR3 amino acids: CAISESVQGAHEQYF. The CDR3 nucleotides read TGTGCCATCAGTGAGTCGGTTCAGGGGGCCCACGAGCAGTACTTC.

In this sample, this clonotype turned up many times. V and J are TRBV29-1 and TRBJ2-3, with a tentative D call TRBD1 (6 bases). The length of the CDR3 is 16 residues. Germline V lookup: CDR1 SQVTM, CDR2 ANQGSEA. Trimming shortened V by 7 bases and J by 5 bases, and 25 bases separated the two germline ends. This chain's CDR3 is CSASPSGAPGKDTQYF. The DNA for the CDR3 is TGCAGCGCTAGCCCTTCAGGGGCCCCAGGAAAAGATACGCAGTATTTT.

This clonotype came up a few times. This chain joins TRBV5-1 and TRBJ2-7, with 7 bases fitting TRBD1. The CDR3 is 15 amino acids. CDR1 and CDR2 from the germline V gene are SGHRS and YFSETQ. The trim removed 3 bases at V and 1 base at J, leaving 7 bases unmatched. In DNA form, the CDR3 reads TGCGCCAGCAGCTCGACAGGGATTTGGTCCTACGAGCAGTACTTC. Translated, it gives CASSSTGIWSYEQYF. The full variable domain, rest sourced from reference TRBV5-1 and TRBJ2-7, is KAGVTQTPRYLIKTRGQQVTLSCSPISGHRSVSWYQQTPGQGLQFLFEYFSETQRNKGNFPGRFSGRQFSNSRSEMNVSTLELGDSALYLCASSSTGIWSYEQYFGPGTRLTVT.

This clonotype appeared a few times. The V call is TRBV20-1, the J call TRBJ1-2; 10 positions agree with TRBD1. The CDR3 has 14 amino acids. The ends lost 2 bases at V and 6 bases at J; junction bases unmatched: 6. CDR1 is DFQATT and CDR2 is SNEGSKA in the germline V gene (reference sequence). CDR3 bases: TGCAGTGCTAGAAAGGACAGGGGGTTCGATGGCTACACCTTC. It specifies CSARKDRGFDGYTF.

V is TRBV23-1 and J is TRBJ2-1, with 13 nucleotides matching TRBD2. TRBV23-1 is marked as an open reading frame, function uncertain. This CDR3 spans 17 amino acids. V lost 0 bases, J lost 4 bases, and 3 bases stayed unmatched. The CDR3: CASSQSGTSGAYNEQFF. The CDR3 bases are TGCGCCAGCAGTCAATCGGGGACTAGCGGGGCTTACAATGAGCAGTTCTTC.

This chain links TRBV20-1 with TRBJ2-7; D remains ambiguous. CDR1 is DFQATT and CDR2 is SNEGSKA in the germline V gene (reference sequence). The CDR3 covers 12 residues. Trimming pared 6 bases from V and 2 bases from J, leaving 11 bases between. CDR3 sequence reads: CSAADGAYEQYF. The CDR3, as DNA: TGCAGTGCCGCGGACGGTGCCTACGAGCAGTACTTC.

The chain uses TRBV4-2 and TRBJ2-5, with 16 bases that match TRBD2. CDR3 length: 19 amino acids. Germline lookup yields CDR1 LGHNA and CDR2 YNFKEQ. The trim removed 0 bases at V and 4 bases at J, leaving 8 bases unmatched. CDR3 in DNA: TGTGCCAGCAGCCAAGAATGGCAGGGACTAGCGGGAGGGCGAGAGACCCAGTACTTC. This codes for CASSQEWQGLAGGRETQYF.

V usage is TRBV6-1 and J usage is TRBJ1-3; D gene uncertain. V lost 6 bases, J lost 0 bases, and 15 bases lay in between. This CDR3 comprises 16 residues. Per the germline V gene, CDR1 is MNHNS and CDR2 is SASEGT. The CDR3 loop reads CASSKIRTFSGNTIYF. The CDR3 nucleotides are TGTGCCAGCAGCAAGATTAGGACTTTCTCTGGAAACACCATATATTTT.

This clonotype turned up a few times. The chain recombines TRBV28 with TRBJ1-2, with D unresolved. The CDR3 is 12 amino acids. Trimming took 10 bases from V and 5 from J, leaving 14 bases between them. CDR1 is MDHEN and CDR2 is SYDVKM in the germline V gene. The CDR3 loop is CATNPPGYGYTF. The CDR3 nucleotides are TGTGCCACGAACCCCCCGGGGTATGGCTACACCTTC.

This clonotype was counted ten times or more. The V call is TRBV12-3 or TRBV12-4, the J call TRBJ2-7; D is perhaps TRBD1 (5 bases). Trimming left V 2 bases short and J 4 bases short, with 12 bases between. The CDR3 runs to 14 residues. In nucleotides, the CDR3 is TGTGCCAGCAGTTTATTTGACAGTCTTTACGAGCAGTACTTC. Translation gives CASSLFDSLYEQYF.

The V gene is TRBV3-1, the J gene TRBJ2-1, with TRBD1 matching over 7 bases. CDR3 size: 15 residues. The germline V gene encodes CDR1 LGHDT and CDR2 YNNKEL (reference sequence). The V segment lost 3 bases and the J segment 4 bases; nucleotides outside the gene matches: 6. The CDR3 DNA is TGTGCCAGCAGCCACCGACAGGGTGGGTACAATGAGCAGTTCTTC. Protein sequence: CASSHRQGGYNEQFF.

The sample holds a few counts of this clonotype. The rearrangement joins TRBV6-2 or TRBV6-3 to TRBJ1-5; perhaps TRBD1 as D (6 bases). The CDR3 consists of 15 residues. Germline-derived CDR1 and CDR2 are MNHEY and SVGEGT. Trimming pared 1 base from V and 2 bases from J, leaving 9 bases between. CDR3 coding DNA: TGTGCCAGCAGTTACTGGGGGCGCGGCAATCAGCCCCAGCATTTT. It translates to CASSYWGRGNQPQHF.

This clonotype was seen repeatedly, ten times or more. One end of the junction varies from germline; a read error may be responsible. V gene TRBV12-3 or TRBV12-4 combines with J gene TRBJ2-7; D is unclear. The CDR3 spans 12 residues. CDR3: CASSLASYEQYF. In nucleotides, the CDR3 is TGTGCCAGCAGCTTAGCCTCGTACGAGCAGTACTTC.

This clonotype occurred many times. The chain employs TRBV15 and TRBJ2-2; D is perhaps TRBD2 (6 bases). Per germline, CDR1 LNHNV and CDR2 YYDKDF (reference sequence). This CDR3 is 15 amino acids long. The ends were cut back, 5 bases at V and 3 bases at J, with 13 bases in the middle. In DNA form, the CDR3 reads TGTGCCACCAGCCTGGGACTGCCTCACACCGGGGAGCTGTTTTTT. Translation: CATSLGLPHTGELFF.

This clonotype was seen ten or more times. This chain uses TRBV12-3 or TRBV12-4 with TRBJ2-5; weak D call: TRBD2 (6 bases). The CDR3 runs to 15 residues. Trimming removed 3 bases at V and 3 bases at J, with 14 bases between. The CDR3 spells CASSLGIWREETQYF. DNA for the CDR3: TGTGCCAGCAGTTTGGGGATTTGGAGGGAAGAGACCCAGTACTTC.

This clonotype turned up a few times. DNA for the CDR3: TGTGCCAGCAAGACCGGGACAGGGGGAACTGGCTACTACGAGCAGTACTTC. Translated: CASKTGTGGTGYYEQYF. The chain combines TRBV5-5 with TRBJ2-7, with 11 positions matching TRBD1. CDR3 length: 17 amino acids. From germline, CDR1 is SGHKS and CDR2 YYEKEE (reference sequence). V shed 6 bases and J 3 bases; nucleotides not matched to a gene: 14.

This clonotype has just a few counts. The chain employs TRBV7-9 and TRBJ2-1; D unresolved. V shed 4 bases and J shed 5 bases, with 18 bases lying between them. The CDR3 runs to 16 residues. Germline CDR1 and CDR2: SEHNR and FQNEAQ (reference sequence). The CDR3 protein is CASSSSRSPSDNEQFF. CDR3 nucleotides: TGTGCCAGCAGCTCCTCGAGATCTCCATCAGACAATGAGCAGTTCTTC. Drawing the rest from reference TRBV7-9 and TRBJ2-1, the complete variable domain is DTGVSQNPRHKITKRGQNVTFRCDPISEHNRLYWYRQTLGQGPEFLTYFQNEAQLEKSRLLSDRFSAERPKGSFSTLEIQRTEQGDSAMYLCASSSSRSPSDNEQFFGPGTRLTVL.

The chain links TRBV6-1 to TRBJ2-1; 9 bases fit TRBD1. CDR3 size: 15 residues. After removal of 7 bases from V and 2 bases from J, the junction contained 6 bases not matched to a gene. The germline V gene has CDR1 MNHNS and CDR2 SASEGT. The CDR3 loop reads CASIPGTGPYNEQFF. The DNA of the CDR3 is TGTGCCAGCATTCCCGGGACAGGGCCCTACAATGAGCAGTTCTTC.

This clonotype has just a few counts. V gene TRBV7-2 combines with J gene TRBJ2-3; 11 nucleotides agree with TRBD2. The V gene end was trimmed by 5 bases and the J gene end by 0 bases; junction bases not matched to a gene: 7. CDR1 and CDR2 from the germline V gene are SGHTA and FQGNSA. This CDR3 spans 17 amino acids. DNA for the CDR3: TGTGCCAGCAGCAATAGCGGGAGGGCCTTCAGCACAGATACGCAGTATTTT. It is translated as CASSNSGRAFSTDTQYF.

For the CDR3, the DNA is TGTGCCAGCACCATGGGACGGGCGGGAGTACGTGCAGATACGCAGTATTTT. This sequence encodes CASTMGRAGVRADTQYF. This sequence joins TRBV7-8 and TRBJ2-3; 7 nucleotides line up with TRBD2. J was trimmed by 4 bases and V by 7 bases; bases with no gene match: 17. The CDR3 consists of 17 residues. CDR1 is SGHVS, CDR2 FQNEAQ, per germline.

V usage is TRBV20-1 and J usage is TRBJ2-4; either TRBD1 or TRBD2 may supply D (5 bases each). Germline loops: CDR1 DFQATT, CDR2 SNEGSKA (reference sequence). The CDR3 runs 11 residues. V lost 1 base to trimming and J lost 15 bases, with 13 bases between them. The CDR3 DNA follows: TGCAGTGCTAGAGGGGGACCTTGGGCGTACTTC. This codes for CSARGGPWAYF.

Ten or more counts support this clonotype. The CDR3 here is CASYAWGRSYEQYF. The CDR3 DNA reads as TGTGCCAGCTATGCCTGGGGAAGATCCTACGAGCAGTACTTC. J is TRBJ2-7 and V is TRBV27, with D hard to call. CDR1 MNHEY and CDR2 SMNVEV come from the germline V gene (reference sequence). Trimming stripped 8 bases from V and 1 base from J, with 15 bases between. The length of the CDR3 is 14 residues.